This entry is about one TCR beta chain. The record originates from a study of T cell changes during pregnancy in multiple sclerosis. This CDR3 comprises 13 residues. V gave up 7 bases and J gave up 4 bases; unmatched junction bases: 6. CDR1 and CDR2 (germline): SGHRS, YFSETQ. Sequenced by immunoSEQ multiplex PCR; TCRdb stores in-frame clones only, minus some. This sample carries 66,000 or so clones, roughly nine tenths of them seen once, and the ten largest clones take approximately 5.3%. The gene calls are TRBV5-1 and TRBJ2-7; 9 positions match TRBD2. Sequences were derived from CD8+ T cells from peripheral blood mononuclear cells, sampled before pregnancy. The sequence was collected from a female donor with multiple sclerosis, enrolled in a pregnancy study. The CDR3 loop reads CASGLAGTYEQYF. In DNA form, the CDR3 reads TGCGCCAGCGGTCTAGCGGGAACTTACGAGCAGTACTTC.